This T cell receptor (beta chain) was sequenced during a study of blood T cell repertoires in COVID-19. Germline-derived CDR1 and CDR2 are MRHNA and SNTAGT. The CDR3 length is 15 residues. V was pared by 5 bases and J by 9 bases, with 17 bases between. Clones were sequenced by immunoSEQ multiplex PCR, and TCRdb holds only the in-frame ones, with some missing. This table has around 190,000 clones, 80% to 90% appearing once. The chain carries TRBV6-4 and TRBJ1-6; maybe TRBD1 (5 bases). The material sequenced was peripheral blood. This receptor was taken from a man in his forties or fifties with active or convalescent COVID-19. Written as DNA, the CDR3 is TGTGCCAGCAGTCCCGGGACTAGGGAAGGTTCACCCCTCCACTTT. This codes for CASSPGTREGSPLHF.